A few counts support the clone carrying this TCR beta chain. Its antigen is undetermined. TCRdb's copy holds only in-frame clones and misses some; the assay was immunoSEQ multiplex PCR. The table has about 7,600 clones, 74% seen once; the top ten hold about 8.5%. J gave up 4 bases and V 4 bases, and 15 bases lay outside the gene matches. CDR1 and CDR2 from the germline V gene are LGHNA and YSLEER. The CDR3 extends over 20 amino acids. This sample was taken from a study of tumor-infiltrating lymphocytes in localized non-small cell lung cancer. About the study: Several tumor histologies, both smoking statuses, and some post-neoadjuvant chemotherapy samples were included.

General observations from the study: TCR sequencing covered a subset of patients with enough tissue. Different pieces of the same tissue were used for each assay.

This rearrangement joins TRBV4-3 to TRBJ2-5, with 16 bases aligning to TRBD2. Source material: uninvolved lung tissue not adjacent to the tumor. The receptor was derived from a human donor with non-small cell lung cancer. The CDR3 reads CASSPRQAGTSGRAGETQYF. CDR3 sequence (DNA): TGCGCCAGCAGCCCACGTCAAGCCGGGACTAGCGGGAGGGCGGGAGAGACCCAGTACTTC.